This TCR beta chain was recorded in a study of T-cell memory formation after mild COVID-19. Whole-study findings and limits: Day 15 to 85 contracting clones showed balanced CD4/CD8; later expanders leaned CD4+. Several responding clones turned up in pre-infection memory, indicating that cross-reactive memory may have taken part.

This clonotype has more than one count but fewer than ten. Its antigen is still unknown. TCRdb re-analysed the 5' RACE reads in MiXCR, keeping a single row per CDR3 protein. The profile covers 550,000 to 600,000 distinct CDR3 sequences, with approximately 21% appearing a single time and under 8.5% taken by the ten largest. Germline V lookup: CDR1 SNHLY, CDR2 FYNNEI. The CDR3 length is 14 residues. Trimming stripped 6 bases from V and 3 bases from J, with 12 bases between. This clonotype originated in an adult woman who had mild COVID-19 (a few samples of this study predate the infection). Cell type and time point are not known. The sample consisted of PBMCs or a T cell subset sorted from them (not recorded which). This chain links TRBV2 with TRBJ2-1; D remains ambiguous. In DNA form, the CDR3 reads TGTGCCAGCAGAAGCCGGACCGACTACAATGAGCAGTTCTTC. It translates to CASRSRTDYNEQFF.